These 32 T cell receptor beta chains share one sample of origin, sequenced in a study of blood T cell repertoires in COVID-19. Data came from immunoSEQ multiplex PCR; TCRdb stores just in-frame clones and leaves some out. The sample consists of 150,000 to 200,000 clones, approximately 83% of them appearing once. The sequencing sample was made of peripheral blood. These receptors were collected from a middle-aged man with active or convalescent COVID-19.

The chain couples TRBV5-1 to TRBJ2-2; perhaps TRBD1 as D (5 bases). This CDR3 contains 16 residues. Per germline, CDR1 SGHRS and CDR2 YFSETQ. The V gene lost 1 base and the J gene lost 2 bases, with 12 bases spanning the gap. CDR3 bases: TGCGCCAGCAGCTTGTCCGGGCAGGGTAACACCGGGGAGCTGTTTTTT. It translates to CASSLSGQGNTGELFF.

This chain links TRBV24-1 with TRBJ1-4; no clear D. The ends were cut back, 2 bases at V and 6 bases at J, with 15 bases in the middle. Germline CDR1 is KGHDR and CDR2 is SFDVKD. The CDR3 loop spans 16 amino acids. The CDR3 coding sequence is TGTGCCACCAGTGATTCAAGAGGGATATCCGATGAAAAACTGTTTTTT. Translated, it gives CATSDSRGISDEKLFF.

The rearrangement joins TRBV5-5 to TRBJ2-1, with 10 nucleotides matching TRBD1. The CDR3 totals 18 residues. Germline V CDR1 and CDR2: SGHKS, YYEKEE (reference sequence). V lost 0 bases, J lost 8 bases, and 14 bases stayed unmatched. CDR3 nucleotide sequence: TGTGCCAGCAGCTTGGGTTCCACTACCGGGACAGGGGTCTATGAGCAGTTCTTC. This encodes CASSLGSTTGTGVYEQFF.

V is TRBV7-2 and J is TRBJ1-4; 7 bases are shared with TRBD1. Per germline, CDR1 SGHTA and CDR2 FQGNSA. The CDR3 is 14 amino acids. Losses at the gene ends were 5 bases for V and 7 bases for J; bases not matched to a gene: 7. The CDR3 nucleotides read TGTGCCAGCAGCCCCGACAGGGTCTTTGAAAAACTGTTTTTT. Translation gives CASSPDRVFEKLFF.

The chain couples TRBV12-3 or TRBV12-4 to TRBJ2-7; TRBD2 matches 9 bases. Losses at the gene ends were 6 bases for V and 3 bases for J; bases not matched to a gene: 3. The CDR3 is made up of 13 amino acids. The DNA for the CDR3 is TGTGCCAGCAGCCGCGGGGGGGTCTACGAGCAGTACTTC. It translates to CASSRGGVYEQYF.

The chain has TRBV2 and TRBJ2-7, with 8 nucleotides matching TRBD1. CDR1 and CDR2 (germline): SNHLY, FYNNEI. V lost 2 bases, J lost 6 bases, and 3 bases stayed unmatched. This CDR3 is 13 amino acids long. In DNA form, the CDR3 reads TGTGCCAGCAGTGAACAGGGGGCGGGCGAGCAGTACTTC. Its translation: CASSEQGAGEQYF. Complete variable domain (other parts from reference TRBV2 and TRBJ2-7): EPEVTQTPSHQVTQMGQEVILRCVPISNHLYFYWYRQILGQKVEFLVSFYNNEISEKSEIFDDQFSVERPDGSNFTLKIRSTKLEDSAMYFCASSEQGAGEQYFGPGTRLTVT.

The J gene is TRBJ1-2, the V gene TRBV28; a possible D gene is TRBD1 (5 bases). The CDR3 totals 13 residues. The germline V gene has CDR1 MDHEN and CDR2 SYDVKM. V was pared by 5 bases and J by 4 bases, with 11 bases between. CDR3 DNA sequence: TGTGCCAGCAGTGACGACAGATTCTATGGCTACACCTTC. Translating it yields CASSDDRFYGYTF.

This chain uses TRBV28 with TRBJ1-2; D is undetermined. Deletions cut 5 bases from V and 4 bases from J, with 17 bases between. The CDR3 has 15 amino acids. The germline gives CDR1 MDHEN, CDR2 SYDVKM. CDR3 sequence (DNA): TGTGCCAGCAGTCCCGCCGATGCGGCTCTCTATGGCTACACCTTC. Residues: CASSPADAALYGYTF.

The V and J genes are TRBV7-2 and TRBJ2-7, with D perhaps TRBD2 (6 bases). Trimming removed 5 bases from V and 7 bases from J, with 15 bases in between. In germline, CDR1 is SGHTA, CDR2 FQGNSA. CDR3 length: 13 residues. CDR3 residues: CASSARTTGEQYF. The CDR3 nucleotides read TGTGCCAGCAGCGCCCGGACTACGGGTGAGCAGTACTTC. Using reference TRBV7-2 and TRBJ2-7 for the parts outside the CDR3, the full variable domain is GAGVSQSPSNKVTEKGKDVELRCDPISGHTALYWYRQSLGQGLEFLIYFQGNSAPDKSGLPSDRFSAERTGGSVSTLTIQRTQQEDSAVYLCASSARTTGEQYFGPGTRLTVT.

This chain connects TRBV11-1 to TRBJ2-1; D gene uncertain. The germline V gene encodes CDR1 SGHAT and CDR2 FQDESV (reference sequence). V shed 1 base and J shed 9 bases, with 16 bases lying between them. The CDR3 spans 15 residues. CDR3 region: CASSLGRIIRSEQFF. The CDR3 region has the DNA TGTGCCAGCAGCTTAGGACGGATTATAAGGAGTGAGCAGTTCTTC.

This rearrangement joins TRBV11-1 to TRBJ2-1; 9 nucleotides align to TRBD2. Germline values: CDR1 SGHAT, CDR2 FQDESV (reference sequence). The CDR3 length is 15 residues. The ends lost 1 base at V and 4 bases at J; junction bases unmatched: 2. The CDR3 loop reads CASSLGLAEYNEQFF. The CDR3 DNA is TGTGCCAGCAGCTTAGGACTAGCGGAATACAATGAGCAGTTCTTC.

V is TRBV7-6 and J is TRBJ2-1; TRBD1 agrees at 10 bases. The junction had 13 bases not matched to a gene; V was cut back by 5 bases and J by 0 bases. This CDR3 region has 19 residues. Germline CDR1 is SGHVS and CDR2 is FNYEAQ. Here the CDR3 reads CASSQGTGAARGSYNEQFF. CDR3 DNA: TGTGCCAGCAGCCAGGGGACAGGGGCGGCCCGCGGCTCCTACAATGAGCAGTTCTTC.

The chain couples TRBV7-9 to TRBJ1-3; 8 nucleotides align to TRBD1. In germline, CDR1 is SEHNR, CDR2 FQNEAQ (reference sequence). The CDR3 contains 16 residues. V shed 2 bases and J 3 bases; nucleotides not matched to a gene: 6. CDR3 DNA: TGTGCCAGCAGCTTACAGGACAGGGTTTTTGGAAACACCATATATTTT. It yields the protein CASSLQDRVFGNTIYF.

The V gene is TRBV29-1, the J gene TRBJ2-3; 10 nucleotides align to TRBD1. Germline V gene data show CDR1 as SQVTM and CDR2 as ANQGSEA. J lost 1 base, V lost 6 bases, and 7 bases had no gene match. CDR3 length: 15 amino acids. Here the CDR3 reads CSVPAGTGGTDTQYF. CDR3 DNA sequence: TGCAGCGTCCCCGCCGGGACAGGGGGCACAGATACGCAGTATTTT.

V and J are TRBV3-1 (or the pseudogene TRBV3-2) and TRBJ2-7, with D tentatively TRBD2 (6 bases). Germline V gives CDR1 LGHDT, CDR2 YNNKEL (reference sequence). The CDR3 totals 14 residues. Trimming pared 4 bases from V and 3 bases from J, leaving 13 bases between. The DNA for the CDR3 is TGTGCCAGCAGCCCTATGCTAGCGATCTACGAGCAGTACTTC. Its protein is CASSPMLAIYEQYF.

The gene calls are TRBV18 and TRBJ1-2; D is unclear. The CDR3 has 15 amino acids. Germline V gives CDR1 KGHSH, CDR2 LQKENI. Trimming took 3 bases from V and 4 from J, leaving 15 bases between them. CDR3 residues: CASSPSGLRGYGYTF. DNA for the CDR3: TGTGCCAGCTCACCCTCTGGCTTACGGGGCTATGGCTACACCTTC.

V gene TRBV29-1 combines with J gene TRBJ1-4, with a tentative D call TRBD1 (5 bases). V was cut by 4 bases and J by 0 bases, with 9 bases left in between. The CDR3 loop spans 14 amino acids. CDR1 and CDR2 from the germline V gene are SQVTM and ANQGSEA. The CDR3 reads CSVVRGATNEKLFF. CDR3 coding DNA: TGCAGCGTTGTGCGGGGCGCAACTAATGAAAAACTGTTTTTT.

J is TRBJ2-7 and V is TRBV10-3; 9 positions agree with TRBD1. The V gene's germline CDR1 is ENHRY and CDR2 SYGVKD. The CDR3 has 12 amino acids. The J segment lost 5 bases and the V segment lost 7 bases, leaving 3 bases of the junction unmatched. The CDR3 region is CAITGQGHEQYF. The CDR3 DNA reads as TGTGCCATCACGGGACAGGGCCACGAGCAGTACTTC.

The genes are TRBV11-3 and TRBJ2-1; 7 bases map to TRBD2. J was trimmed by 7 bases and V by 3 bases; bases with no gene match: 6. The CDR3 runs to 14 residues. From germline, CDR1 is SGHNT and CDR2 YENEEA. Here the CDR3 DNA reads TGTGCCAGCAGCTTCGGCGGGGGTATGAATGAGCAGTTCTTC. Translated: CASSFGGGMNEQFF.

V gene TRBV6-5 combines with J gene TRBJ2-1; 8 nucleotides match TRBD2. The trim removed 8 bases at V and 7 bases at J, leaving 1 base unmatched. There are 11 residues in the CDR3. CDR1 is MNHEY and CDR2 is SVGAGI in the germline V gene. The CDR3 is CASRGGNEQFF. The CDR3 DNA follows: TGTGCCAGCCGGGGGGGAAATGAGCAGTTCTTC.

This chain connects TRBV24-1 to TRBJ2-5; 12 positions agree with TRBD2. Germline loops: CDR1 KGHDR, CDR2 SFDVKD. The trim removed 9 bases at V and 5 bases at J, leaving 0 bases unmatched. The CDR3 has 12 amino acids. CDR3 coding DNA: TGTGCCACCGGGACTAGCGGGGAGACCCAGTACTTC. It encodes CATGTSGETQYF.

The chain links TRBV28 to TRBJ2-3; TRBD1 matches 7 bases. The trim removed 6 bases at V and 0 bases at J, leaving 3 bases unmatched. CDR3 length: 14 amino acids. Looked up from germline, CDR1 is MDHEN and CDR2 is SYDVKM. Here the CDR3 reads CASSGTASTDTQYF. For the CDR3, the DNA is TGTGCCAGCAGCGGGACAGCTAGCACAGATACGCAGTATTTT.

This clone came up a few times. The DNA for the CDR3 is TGTGCCAGTAGTATAGGAGGGAACACTGAAGCTTTCTTT. Protein: CASSIGGNTEAFF. This sequence joins TRBV19 and TRBJ1-1; no definite D call. Looked up from germline, CDR1 is LNHDA and CDR2 is SQIVND (reference sequence). There are 13 residues in the CDR3. V was shortened by 1 base and J by 1 base, with 4 bases between the two germline ends.

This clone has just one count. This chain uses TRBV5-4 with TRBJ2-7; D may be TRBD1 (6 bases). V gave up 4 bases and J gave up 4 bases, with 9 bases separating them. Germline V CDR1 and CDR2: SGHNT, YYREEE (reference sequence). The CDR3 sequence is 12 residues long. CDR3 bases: TGTGCCAGCAGCCGCCAGGGGTACGAGCAGTACTTC. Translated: CASSRQGYEQYF.

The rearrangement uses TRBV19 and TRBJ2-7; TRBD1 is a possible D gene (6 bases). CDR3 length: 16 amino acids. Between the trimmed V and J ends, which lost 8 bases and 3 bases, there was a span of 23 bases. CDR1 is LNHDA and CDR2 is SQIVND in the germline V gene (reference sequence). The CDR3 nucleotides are TGTGCCAGTCTCCAGGTGAAGACAGGTGACCTCTACGAGCAGTACTTC. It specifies CASLQVKTGDLYEQYF. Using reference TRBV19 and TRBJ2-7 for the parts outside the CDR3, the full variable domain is DGGITQSPKYLFRKEGQNVTLSCEQNLNHDAMYWYRQDPGQGLRLIYYSQIVNDFQKGDIAEGYSVSREKKESFPLTVTSAQKNPTAFYLCASLQVKTGDLYEQYFGPGTRLTVT.

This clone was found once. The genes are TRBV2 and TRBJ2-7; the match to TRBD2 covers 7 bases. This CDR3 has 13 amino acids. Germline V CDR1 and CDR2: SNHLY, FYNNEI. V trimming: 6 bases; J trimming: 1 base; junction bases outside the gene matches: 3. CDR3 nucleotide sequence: TGTGCCAGCAGAAGAGCGGGGTCCTACGAGCAGTACTTC. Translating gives CASRRAGSYEQYF.

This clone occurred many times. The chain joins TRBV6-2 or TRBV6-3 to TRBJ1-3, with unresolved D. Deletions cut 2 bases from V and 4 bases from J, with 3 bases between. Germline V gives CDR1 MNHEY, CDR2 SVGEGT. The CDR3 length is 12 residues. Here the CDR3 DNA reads TGTGCCAGCAGTTACGCGGGAAACACCATATATTTT. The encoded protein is CASSYAGNTIYF.

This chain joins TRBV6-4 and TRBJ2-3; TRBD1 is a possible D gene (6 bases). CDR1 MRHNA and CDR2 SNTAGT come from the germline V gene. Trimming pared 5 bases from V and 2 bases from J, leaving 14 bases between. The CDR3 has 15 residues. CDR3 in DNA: TGTGCCAGCAGTCACCAGGGGTTGTTCACAGATACGCAGTATTTT. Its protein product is CASSHQGLFTDTQYF.

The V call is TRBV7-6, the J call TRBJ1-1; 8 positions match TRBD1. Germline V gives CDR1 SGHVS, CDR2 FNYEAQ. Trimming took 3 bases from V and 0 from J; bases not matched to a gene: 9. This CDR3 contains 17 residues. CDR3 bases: TGTGCCAGCAGCTTGGGGGTCTCAGGGGGCATGAACACTGAAGCTTTCTTT. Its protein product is CASSLGVSGGMNTEAFF.

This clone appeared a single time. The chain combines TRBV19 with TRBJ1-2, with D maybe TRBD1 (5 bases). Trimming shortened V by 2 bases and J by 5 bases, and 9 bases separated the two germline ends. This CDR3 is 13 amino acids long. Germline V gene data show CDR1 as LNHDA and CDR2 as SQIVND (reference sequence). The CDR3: CASSIQGRYGYTF. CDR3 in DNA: TGTGCCAGTAGTATACAGGGAAGATATGGCTACACCTTC.

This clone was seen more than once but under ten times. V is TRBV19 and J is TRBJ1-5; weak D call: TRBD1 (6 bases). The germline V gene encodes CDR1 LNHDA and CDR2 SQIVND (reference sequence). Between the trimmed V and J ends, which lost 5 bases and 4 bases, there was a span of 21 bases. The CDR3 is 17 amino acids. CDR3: CASSASLQGLGNQPQHF. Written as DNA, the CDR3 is TGTGCCAGTAGTGCCTCTTTACAGGGCCTAGGGAATCAGCCCCAGCATTTT.

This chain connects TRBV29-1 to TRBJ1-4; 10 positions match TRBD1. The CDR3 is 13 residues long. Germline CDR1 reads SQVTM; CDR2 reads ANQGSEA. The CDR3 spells CSWIGTGDEKLFF. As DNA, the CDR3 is TGCAGTTGGATCGGGACAGGGGATGAAAAACTGTTTTTT.